This record looks at one T cell receptor beta chain sequence and its context. Its target is not known. Deep was the level used in running the assay. Investigators spread the genomic DNA of each subset evenly over several immunoSEQ plates. Only in-frame clones appear in the TCRdb table, and some are missing; sequencing was by immunoSEQ multiplex PCR. The table includes around 240,000 clones, approximately 65% detected once. The data derive from a study of shared clonotypes between healthy human individuals. Notes on the study in general: A limitation of the genetic and exposure-history diversity represented arose from few donors.

The CDR3 runs 17 residues. Deletions cut 2 bases from V and 0 bases from J, with 11 bases between. The germline V gene encodes CDR1 MDHEN and CDR2 SYDVKM. Specimen: memory CD4+ T cells sorted from blood. Subset here: CD45RA-negative fraction. The source is a man aged 25 to 45 in good health. The chain employs TRBV28 and TRBJ2-6, with D maybe TRBD2 (5 bases). The CDR3 protein is CASSLGGLGSGANVLTF. The CDR3 DNA sequence: TGTGCCAGCAGTTTAGGCGGGTTGGGCTCTGGGGCCAACGTCCTGACTTTC.